The rows below give T cell receptor beta chains drawn from one sample of a study of shared clonotypes between healthy human individuals. Assay: immunoSEQ multiplex PCR; the TCRdb copy retains only in-frame clones and omits some. This table holds roughly 1,000,000 clones, 78% found once. The specimen sequenced was memory CD4+ T cells from PBMCs. The origin of the receptors is a man younger than 35 in good health. Some clones in this sample may be carry-over from other donors' samples. The CDR3 runs from the conserved cysteine through the conserved F or W. D genes are given only for firm matches. Clone sizes are given selectively: once, few, many, or a class where the clone is expanded.

d_gene: NA; abundance: once; v_gene: TRBV6-5; j_gene: TRBJ1-4; CDR3aa: CASSYSRVAPEKLFF; CDR3nt: TGTGCCAGCAGTTACTCTCGGGTGGCACCTGAAAAACTGTTTTTT
d_gene: TRBD1; abundance: NA; v_gene: TRBV18; j_gene: TRBJ2-7; CDR3aa: CASSPGGQGSYEQYF; CDR3nt: TGTGCCAGCTCACCAGGGGGACAGGGATCTTACGAGCAGTACTTC
d_gene: NA; abundance: NA; v_gene: TRBV30; j_gene: TRBJ2-5; CDR3aa: CAWSALREQYF; CDR3nt: TGTGCCTGGAGTGCGCTGAGAGAGCAGTACTTC
d_gene: NA; abundance: NA; v_gene: TRBV28; j_gene: TRBJ2-3; CDR3aa: CATTSSGGQYF; CDR3nt: TGTGCCACCACTAGCTCGGGTGGGCAGTATTTT
d_gene: NA; abundance: NA; v_gene: TRBV13; j_gene: TRBJ1-1; CDR3aa: CASSFVVNTEAFF; CDR3nt: TGTGCCAGCAGTTTCGTCGTGAACACTGAAGCTTTCTTT
d_gene: NA; abundance: NA; v_gene: TRBV5-4; j_gene: TRBJ2-5; CDR3aa: CASRPSAQQETQYF; CDR3nt: TGTGCCAGCAGGCCAAGCGCCCAGCAAGAGACCCAGTACTTC
d_gene: NA; abundance: NA; v_gene: TRBV7-3; j_gene: TRBJ2-2; CDR3aa: CASSLQVTVNTGELFF; CDR3nt: TGTGCCAGCAGCTTACAAGTGACAGTTAACACCGGGGAGCTGTTTTTT
d_gene: TRBD2; abundance: NA; v_gene: TRBV30; j_gene: TRBJ2-5; CDR3aa: CAWSTGTSGGQETQYF; CDR3nt: TGTGCCTGGAGTACCGGGACTAGCGGGGGCCAAGAGACCCAGTACTTC
d_gene: TRBD1; abundance: many; v_gene: TRBV2; j_gene: TRBJ1-5; CDR3aa: CASRLTGVQPQHF; CDR3nt: TGTGCCAGCAGATTGACAGGGGTTCAGCCCCAGCATTTT
d_gene: TRBD2; abundance: NA; v_gene: TRBV30; j_gene: TRBJ2-7; CDR3aa: CAWGPASGRAAEQYF; CDR3nt: TGTGCCTGGGGACCGGCTAGCGGGAGGGCCGCCGAGCAGTACTTC
d_gene: NA; abundance: NA; v_gene: TRBV5-6; j_gene: TRBJ1-1; CDR3aa: CASSLEGWNTEAFF; CDR3nt: TGTGCCAGCAGCTTGGAAGGGTGGAACACTGAAGCTTTCTTT
d_gene: TRBD2; abundance: NA; v_gene: TRBV7-3; j_gene: TRBJ2-1; CDR3aa: CASSLLAGGQNEQFF; CDR3nt: TGTGCCAGCAGCTTACTAGCGGGAGGTCAGAATGAGCAGTTCTTC
d_gene: NA; abundance: few; v_gene: TRBV10-3; j_gene: TRBJ1-1; CDR3aa: CAAHGRANTEAFF; CDR3nt: TGTGCCGCCCACGGTAGGGCGAACACTGAAGCTTTCTTT
d_gene: NA; abundance: once; v_gene: TRBV6-5; j_gene: TRBJ1-1; CDR3aa: CATYRGGLTEAFF; CDR3nt: TGTGCCACCTATCGAGGGGGGCTGACTGAAGCTTTCTTT
d_gene: TRBD2; abundance: once; v_gene: TRBV9; j_gene: TRBJ2-1; CDR3aa: CASTSGSSYNEQFF; CDR3nt: TGTGCCAGCACTAGCGGTAGCTCCTACAATGAGCAGTTCTTC
d_gene: TRBD1; abundance: many; v_gene: TRBV6-5; j_gene: TRBJ1-1; CDR3aa: CASSYVRPDRGAFF; CDR3nt: TGTGCCAGCAGTTACGTACGCCCGGACAGGGGAGCTTTCTTT
d_gene: TRBD1; abundance: once; v_gene: TRBV28; j_gene: TRBJ2-7; CDR3aa: CASRGTASSYEQYF; CDR3nt: TGTGCCAGCAGGGGGACAGCTAGCTCCTACGAGCAGTACTTC